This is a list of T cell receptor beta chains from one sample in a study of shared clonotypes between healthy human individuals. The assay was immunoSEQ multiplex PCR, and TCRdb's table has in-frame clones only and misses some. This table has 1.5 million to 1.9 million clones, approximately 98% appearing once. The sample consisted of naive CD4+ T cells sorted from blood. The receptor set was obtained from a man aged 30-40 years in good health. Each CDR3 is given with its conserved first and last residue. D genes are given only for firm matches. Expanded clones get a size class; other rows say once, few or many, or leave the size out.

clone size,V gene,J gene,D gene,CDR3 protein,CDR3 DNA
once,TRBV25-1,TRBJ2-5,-,CASSDGGVVTQYF,TGTGCCAGCAGTGATGGGGGTGTGGTGACCCAGTACTTC
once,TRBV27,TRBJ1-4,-,CASSPAHRVLVTNEKLFF,TGTGCCAGCAGCCCAGCGCACAGGGTTTTGGTCACTAATGAAAAACTGTTTTTT
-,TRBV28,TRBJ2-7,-,CASSSPREISYEQYF,TGTGCCAGCAGTTCACCCCGGGAGATTTCCTACGAGCAGTACTTC
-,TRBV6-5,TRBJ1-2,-,CASKLTEFNYGYTF,TGTGCCAGCAAGCTTACGGAGTTCAATTATGGCTACACCTTC
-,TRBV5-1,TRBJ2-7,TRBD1,CASSLAGTEEYEQYF,TGCGCCAGCAGCTTGGCCGGGACAGAGGAGTACGAGCAGTACTTC
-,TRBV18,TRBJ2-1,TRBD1,CASSPGQGGAEQFF,TGTGCCAGCTCTCCGGGACAGGGGGGCGCTGAGCAGTTCTTC
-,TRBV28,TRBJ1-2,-,CASSLAAGSNYGYTF,TGTGCCAGCAGTTTAGCGGCCGGGTCTAACTATGGCTACACCTTC
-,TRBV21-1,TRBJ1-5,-,CASSNCLSNQPQHF,TGTGCCAGCAGCAACTGCCTTAGCAATCAGCCCCAGCATTTT
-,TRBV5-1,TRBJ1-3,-,CASSWDTGNTIYF,TGCGCCAGCAGCTGGGACACTGGAAACACCATATATTTT
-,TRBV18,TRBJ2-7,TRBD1,CASSPGTGGEQYF,TGTGCCAGCTCACCTGGGACAGGGGGCGAGCAGTACTTC
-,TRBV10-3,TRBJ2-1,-,CAISEWLHNEQFF,TGTGCCATCAGTGAATGGCTTCACAATGAGCAGTTCTTC
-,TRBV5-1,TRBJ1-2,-,CASSLTGEVGYGYTF,TGCGCCAGCAGCTTGACCGGGGAGGTTGGCTATGGCTACACCTTC
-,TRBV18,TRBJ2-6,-,CASSPLQGNSGANVLTF,TGTGCCAGCTCACCTCTGCAGGGGAACTCTGGGGCCAACGTCCTGACTTTC
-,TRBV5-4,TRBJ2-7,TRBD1,CASSPGRDRGLYEQYF,TGTGCCAGCAGCCCGGGCCGGGACAGGGGGCTCTACGAGCAGTACTTC
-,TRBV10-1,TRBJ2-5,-,CASSYTRTRETQYF,TGCGCCAGCAGTTACACAAGGACACGAGAGACCCAGTACTTC
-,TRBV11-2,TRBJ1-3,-,CASSRQVPGNTIYF,TGTGCCAGCAGCAGACAGGTCCCTGGAAACACCATATATTTT
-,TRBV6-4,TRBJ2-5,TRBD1,CASMGQGKETQYF,TGTGCCAGTATGGGACAGGGCAAGGAGACCCAGTACTTC
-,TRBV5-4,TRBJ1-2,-,CASSVDGNYGYTF,TGTGCCAGCAGCGTAGACGGAAACTATGGCTACACCTTC
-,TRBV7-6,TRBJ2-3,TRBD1,CASSWTGSTDTQYF,TGTGCCAGCAGCTGGACAGGGAGCACAGATACGCAGTATTTT
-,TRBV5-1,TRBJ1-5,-,CASSLGGGSYEPQHF,TGCGCCAGCAGCTTAGGGGGGGGCTCTTACGAGCCCCAGCATTTT
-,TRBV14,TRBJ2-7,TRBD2,CASSQEGPQLAGIYEQYF,TGTGCCAGCAGCCAAGAGGGTCCTCAACTAGCGGGAATTTACGAGCAGTACTTC
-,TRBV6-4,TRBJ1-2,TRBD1,CASSEGTGNYGYTF,TGTGCCAGCAGTGAAGGGACAGGGAACTATGGCTACACCTTC
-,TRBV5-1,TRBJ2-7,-,CASSDRTVSYEQYF,TGCGCCAGCAGCGATCGGACGGTCTCCTACGAGCAGTACTTC
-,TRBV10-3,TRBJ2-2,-,CAISELATELFF,TGTGCCATCAGTGAGCTTGCTACGGAGCTGTTTTTT
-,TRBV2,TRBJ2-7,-,CASSGGFEQYF,TGTGCCAGCAGCGGCGGTTTCGAGCAGTACTTC
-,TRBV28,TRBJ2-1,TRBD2,CATGHGTSGRENEQFF,TGTGCCACCGGTCACGGGACTAGCGGGAGGGAGAATGAGCAGTTCTTC
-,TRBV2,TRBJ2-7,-,CASLLIGFYEQYF,TGTGCCAGCCTTCTAATTGGGTTCTACGAGCAGTACTTC
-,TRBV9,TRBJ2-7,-,CASSPEGRASSSYEQYF,TGTGCCAGCAGCCCAGAGGGGCGGGCCTCAAGCTCCTACGAGCAGTACTTC
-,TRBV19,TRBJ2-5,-,CASSNLYQETQYF,TGTGCCAGTAGTAACCTGTACCAAGAGACCCAGTACTTC
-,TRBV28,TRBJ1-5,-,CASSLERGAGNQPQHF,TGTGCCAGCAGTTTAGAGCGGGGGGCGGGGAATCAGCCCCAGCATTTT
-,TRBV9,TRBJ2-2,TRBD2,CASSPPGLAGVTGELFF,TGTGCCAGCAGCCCACCGGGACTAGCGGGAGTCACCGGGGAGCTGTTTTTT
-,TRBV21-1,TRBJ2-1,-,CASSKEDFRDRGANEQFF,TGTGCCAGCAGCAAAGAAGACTTCCGGGACAGGGGGGCCAATGAGCAGTTCTTC
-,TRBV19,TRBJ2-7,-,CASSIGAGYEQYF,TGTGCCAGTAGTATAGGGGCGGGGTACGAGCAGTACTTC
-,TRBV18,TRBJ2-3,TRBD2,CASSPGLAAGDTQYF,TGTGCCAGCTCACCAGGACTAGCAGCAGGAGATACGCAGTATTTT
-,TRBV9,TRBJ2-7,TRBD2,CASSVGVAGAHEQYF,TGTGCCAGCAGCGTAGGAGTAGCGGGAGCCCACGAGCAGTACTTC
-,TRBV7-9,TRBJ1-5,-,CASSFEGQPQHF,TGTGCCAGCAGCTTTGAGGGTCAGCCCCAGCATTTT
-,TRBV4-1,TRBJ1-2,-,CASSQASIGRDGYTF,TGCGCCAGCAGCCAAGCTAGTATAGGGCGGGACGGCTACACCTTC
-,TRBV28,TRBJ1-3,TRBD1,CASSRQGWGNTIYF,TGTGCCAGCAGTAGACAGGGGTGGGGAAACACCATATATTTT
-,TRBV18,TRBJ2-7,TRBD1,CASSPDRGDEQYF,TGTGCCAGCTCTCCCGACAGGGGGGACGAGCAGTACTTC
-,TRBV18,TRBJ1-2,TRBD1,CASSPGRQGGDVNYGYTF,TGTGCCAGCTCACCTGGGCGGCAGGGGGGCGATGTTAACTATGGCTACACCTTC